The 32 T cell receptor beta chains below were found in one sample sequenced in a study of beta chain features in type 1 diabetes. Since all of the isolated RNA was reverse transcribed, expressed TCRB transcripts were what got sequenced. Here immunoSEQ multiplex PCR was the method, and the copy in TCRdb shows in-frame clones only, minus some. There are around 190,000 clones in the sample; about 13% occur only once, and 0.6% to 0.8% lies in the top ten. The sequenced sample was central memory CD4+ T cells from blood. Every receptor here comes from a woman aged 18-30 years in good health.

The chain couples TRBV6-6 to TRBJ2-7; 9 bases fit TRBD1. Germline values: CDR1 MNHNY, CDR2 SVGAGI (reference sequence). This CDR3 has 14 residues. V dropped 4 bases and J dropped 5; count of bases not matched to a gene: 6. CDR3 coding DNA: TGTGCCAGCAGTTCACAGGGGGCTTTCAACGAGCAGTACTTC. It yields the protein CASSSQGAFNEQYF.

The chain couples TRBV6-5 to TRBJ1-1, with 7 bases fitting TRBD1. With V trimmed by 5 bases and J by 8 bases, 8 bases remained unmatched. The CDR3 totals 13 residues. Germline V gene sequence: CDR1 MNHEY, CDR2 SVGAGI. For the CDR3, the DNA is TGTGCCAGCAGTCTGTTTCCGGGACAGGAAGCTTTCTTT. Translation: CASSLFPGQEAFF.

The chain carries TRBV20-1 and TRBJ1-2; D might be TRBD1 (6 bases). The CDR3 covers 11 residues. Germline V gene lookup returns CDR1 DFQATT and CDR2 SNEGSKA (reference sequence). CDR3 region: CRARGHYGYTF. In DNA, the CDR3 is TGCAGGGCCAGGGGTCACTATGGCTACACCTTC.

The V call is TRBV28, the J call TRBJ1-2; D possibly corresponds to TRBD1 (6 bases). V gave up 7 bases and J gave up 6 bases, with 18 bases separating them. This CDR3 contains 14 residues. CDR1 MDHEN and CDR2 SYDVKM come from the germline V gene. In nucleotides, the CDR3 is TGTGCCAGCACCGGGGGGGCCGTGATCGATGGCTACACCTTC. It encodes CASTGGAVIDGYTF.

V and J are TRBV5-4 and TRBJ2-7; 7 positions agree with TRBD1. J was trimmed by 3 bases and V by 4 bases; bases with no gene match: 7. This CDR3 is 14 amino acids long. The germline V gene has CDR1 SGHNT and CDR2 YYREEE (reference sequence). The CDR3 region is CASSDRQGGYEQYF. The CDR3 DNA sequence: TGTGCCAGCAGCGACAGACAGGGCGGCTACGAGCAGTACTTC.

The sample holds a few counts of this clone. In nucleotides, the CDR3 is TGTGCCATCAGTGATGAACTAGCTTATCGCACAGATACGCAGTATTTT. This codes for CAISDELAYRTDTQYF. The chain couples TRBV10-3 to TRBJ2-3; a weak D match, TRBD2 (6 bases). The CDR3 is 16 amino acids. Trimming took off 3 bases at V and 1 base at J, with 14 bases between the two ends. Germline CDR1 ENHRY, CDR2 SYGVKD.

This clone was seen a few times. The chain carries TRBV19 and TRBJ2-7, with 7 bases identical to TRBD2. CDR1 is LNHDA and CDR2 is SQIVND in the germline V gene (reference sequence). The CDR3 is 14 amino acids. Unmatched junction bases numbered 6, after V lost 4 bases and J lost 3 bases. CDR3 DNA: TGTGCCAGTAGTAATTCCGGGAGGATCTACGAGCAGTACTTC. Residues: CASSNSGRIYEQYF. Looking up the rest from reference TRBV19 and TRBJ2-7 gives the full variable domain: DGGITQSPKYLFRKEGQNVTLSCEQNLNHDAMYWYRQDPGQGLRLIYYSQIVNDFQKGDIAEGYSVSREKKESFPLTVTSAQKNPTAFYLCASSNSGRIYEQYFGPGTRLTVT.

This chain connects TRBV11-2 to TRBJ2-5; TRBD2 aligns across 8 bases. The germline gives CDR1 SGHAT, CDR2 FQNNGV. V lost 5 bases to trimming and J lost 5 bases; unmatched junction nucleotides: 13. The CDR3 covers 16 residues. For the CDR3, the DNA is TGTGCCAGCAGCATCAACCCGGGAGGGCCAGAGGAGACCCAGTACTTC. Translating it yields CASSINPGGPEETQYF.

This clone was seen more than once but under ten times. The J gene is TRBJ2-7, the V gene TRBV4-1; 9 bases match TRBD1. This CDR3 region has 16 residues. The trim removed 0 bases at V and 1 base at J, leaving 4 bases unmatched. Germline V gene lookup returns CDR1 MGHRA and CDR2 YSYEKL. The CDR3 region has the DNA TGCGCCAGCAGCCAAGACGCAGACAGGGGGTCCTACGAGCAGTACTTC. Amino acid sequence: CASSQDADRGSYEQYF.

The sample holds a few counts of this clone. The CDR3 region has the DNA TGTGCCAGCAGCCAAACCCTGGGACACAGCTCCTACGAGCAGTACTTC. The encoded protein is CASSQTLGHSSYEQYF. The chain employs TRBV14 and TRBJ2-7; possibly TRBD1 for D (6 bases). Germline assignment: CDR1 SGHDN and CDR2 FVKESK. This CDR3 has 16 amino acids. Trimming pared 2 bases from V and 0 bases from J, leaving 14 bases between. The complete variable domain, with remaining parts taken from reference TRBV14 and TRBJ2-7, reads EAGVTQFPSHSVIEKGQTVTLRCDPISGHDNLYWYRRVMGKEIKFLLHFVKESKQDESGMPNNRFLAERTGGTYSTLKVQPAELEDSGVYFCASSQTLGHSSYEQYFGPGTRLTVT.

This clone was recorded many times. The rearrangement joins TRBV23-1 to TRBJ1-1, with D unresolved. TRBV23-1 is treated as an ORF (open reading frame) with a function not yet certain. This CDR3 has 13 residues. V was shortened by 4 bases and J by 0 bases, with 6 bases between the two germline ends. CDR3 coding DNA: TGCGCCAGCAGTCCAGCGCTGAACACTGAAGCTTTCTTT. Protein product: CASSPALNTEAFF.

The chain has TRBV18 and TRBJ1-1; 8 positions match TRBD1. Germline loops: CDR1 KGHSH, CDR2 LQKENI. CDR3 length: 15 residues. The J segment lost 0 bases and the V segment lost 4 bases, leaving 4 bases of the junction unmatched. The CDR3 nucleotides are TGTGCCAGCTCACAGAGGACAGGGCTGAACACTGAAGCTTTCTTT. This gives the protein CASSQRTGLNTEAFF.

The chain uses TRBV9 and TRBJ2-1; TRBD2 aligns across 8 bases. Trimming removed 0 bases from V and 5 bases from J; junction bases left unmatched: 10. The CDR3 runs to 17 residues. From germline, CDR1 is SGDLS and CDR2 YYNGEE. The CDR3 DNA is TGTGCCAGCAGCGTAGGCCCCGGGGCGGGAGGAAACAATGAGCAGTTCTTC. Amino acids: CASSVGPGAGGNNEQFF.

To note about this clone: This CDR3 is also generated by other DNA sequences in the sample. The chain uses TRBV7-2 and TRBJ2-5; 8 nucleotides line up with TRBD2. V dropped 3 bases and J dropped 1; count of bases not matched to a gene: 1. In germline, CDR1 is SGHTA, CDR2 FQGNSA. The CDR3 is 14 residues long. CDR3 sequence (DNA): TGTGCCAGCAGCTTCGGACTAGCCCAAGAGACCCAGTACTTC. The encoded protein is CASSFGLAQETQYF.

This clone has just a few counts. V is TRBV29-1 and J is TRBJ2-6; D remains ambiguous. This CDR3 comprises 13 residues. Trimming left V 7 bases short and J 0 bases short, with 7 bases between. CDR1 is SQVTM, CDR2 ANQGSEA, per germline. CDR3 bases: TGCAGCGCGGCAGGCTCTGGGGCCAACGTCCTGACTTTC. Encoded protein: CSAAGSGANVLTF. Drawing the rest from reference TRBV29-1 and TRBJ2-6, the complete variable domain is SAVISQKPSRDICQRGTSLTIQCQVDSQVTMMFWYRQQPGQSLTLIATANQGSEATYESGFVIDKFPISRPNLTFSTLTVSNMSPEDSSIYLCSAAGSGANVLTFGAGSRLTVL.

In this sample, this clone turned up many times. The chain couples TRBV7-6 to TRBJ2-5; the D is unclear. Germline V CDR1 and CDR2: SGHVS, FNYEAQ. The V end lost 0 bases, the J end lost 0 bases, and 5 bases lay between the germline ends. The CDR3 extends over 14 amino acids. The DNA for the CDR3 is TGTGCCAGCAGCTTAGCCCAGTACCAAGAGACCCAGTACTTC. Encoded protein: CASSLAQYQETQYF.

This chain links TRBV29-1 with TRBJ1-1; D remains ambiguous. Germline assignment: CDR1 SQVTM and CDR2 ANQGSEA. V was shortened by 5 bases and J by 1 base, with 11 bases between the two germline ends. This CDR3 contains 13 residues. The CDR3 here is CSVPRLTNTEAFF. The CDR3, as DNA: TGCAGCGTTCCACGACTGACGAACACTGAAGCTTTCTTT.

The gene calls are TRBV6-5 and TRBJ2-7, with D possibly matching TRBD2 (6 bases). Trimming cost V 6 bases and J 4 bases, with 10 bases left between them. In germline, CDR1 is MNHEY, CDR2 SVGAGI. This CDR3 is 12 amino acids long. The CDR3 region has the DNA TGTGCCAGCAGCTCCAGCGGGTACGAGCAGTACTTC. Residues: CASSSSGYEQYF.

This clone was detected a few times. This sequence joins TRBV4-2 and TRBJ1-1, with D unclear. The CDR3 consists of 15 residues. V was pared by 4 bases and J by 5 bases, with 17 bases between. Germline CDR1 and CDR2: LGHNA and YNFKEQ. CDR3 sequence reads: CASSPGLRTSTEAFF. The CDR3 DNA is TGTGCCAGCAGCCCGGGTTTGCGGACTAGTACTGAAGCTTTCTTT.

This clone was counted between two and nine times. The gene calls are TRBV28 and TRBJ2-3, with 7 bases matching TRBD1. CDR3 length equals 14 residues. Per germline, CDR1 MDHEN and CDR2 SYDVKM. Trimming removed 6 bases from V and 3 bases from J; junction bases left unmatched: 6. In nucleotides, the CDR3 is TGTGCCAGCAGCCCACCGGACAGGACAGATACGCAGTATTTT. This gives the protein CASSPPDRTDTQYF.

This clone has at least ten counts. The chain employs TRBV29-1 and TRBJ2-1; D is possibly TRBD2 (6 bases). This CDR3 is built from 13 residues. Germline V gives CDR1 SQVTM, CDR2 ANQGSEA. With 6 bases removed from V and 12 bases from J, the gap between germline ends came to 21 bases. In DNA form, the CDR3 reads TGCAGCGTCGGAACTGGAGGGGCAGGGATGCAGTTCTTC. It translates to CSVGTGGAGMQFF.

The genes are TRBV30 and TRBJ1-2; weak D call: TRBD1 (5 bases). Germline V lookup: CDR1 GTSNPN, CDR2 SVGIG (reference sequence). Trimming removed 1 base at V and 9 bases at J, with 12 bases between. The CDR3 covers 12 residues. The CDR3 bases are TGTGCCTGGAGTGGCGGGGGGGGTCGCTACACCTTC. Translating it yields CAWSGGGGRYTF.

The CDR3 sequence: CARVGGKDSYGYTF. Here the CDR3 DNA reads TGTGCCAGAGTAGGGGGAAAAGACAGCTATGGCTACACCTTC. The chain uses TRBV2 and TRBJ1-2; D is possibly TRBD1 (6 bases). Trimming stripped 9 bases from V and 4 bases from J, with 18 bases between. Germline loops: CDR1 SNHLY, CDR2 FYNNEI. The CDR3 covers 14 residues.

This clone was found a few times. This chain uses TRBV7-9 with TRBJ2-1, with 8 nucleotides matching TRBD2. There are 17 residues in the CDR3. Per the germline V gene, CDR1 is SEHNR and CDR2 is FQNEAQ (reference sequence). V was clipped by 2 bases and J by 0 bases; unmatched bases: 6. The CDR3 region has the DNA TGTGCCAGCAGCTTAAGGGACGGGAGGGCCTCCTACAATGAGCAGTTCTTC. Translation: CASSLRDGRASYNEQFF.

This clone was observed a few times. DNA of the CDR3: TGCGCCAGCAGCTCGACAGGAACAATGCAGACCCAGTACTTC. This gives the protein CASSSTGTMQTQYF. The chain carries TRBV5-1 and TRBJ2-5; possible D gene TRBD1, 6 bases. CDR3 length: 14 residues. Germline V gives CDR1 SGHRS, CDR2 YFSETQ. Trimming took off 3 bases at V and 6 bases at J, with 15 bases between the two ends.

The gene calls are TRBV7-9 and TRBJ1-1; 8 bases are shared with TRBD1. With V trimmed by 3 bases and J by 1 base, 4 bases remained unmatched. Germline V lookup: CDR1 SEHNR, CDR2 FQNEAQ (reference sequence). The CDR3 is 15 amino acids. The CDR3 DNA follows: TGTGCCAGCAGCTTTCCAGGGGGCCCGAACACTGAAGCTTTCTTT. Its translation is CASSFPGGPNTEAFF.

The V and J genes are TRBV4-1 and TRBJ2-4; 10 bases are shared with TRBD2. V lost 0 bases, J lost 8 bases, and 13 bases stayed unmatched. Germline CDR1 is MGHRA and CDR2 is YSYEKL. The CDR3 is 18 residues long. The DNA for the CDR3 is TGCGCCAGCAGCCAAGATAGGGCTAGCGGGAGTGGTGGGGACATTCAGTACTTC. It encodes CASSQDRASGSGGDIQYF.

The V and J genes are TRBV4-1 and TRBJ2-3; possibly TRBD1 for D (7 bases). CDR3 length: 18 residues. Germline V lookup: CDR1 MGHRA, CDR2 YSYEKL. Trimming removed 0 bases from V and 6 bases from J, with 22 bases in between. In DNA form, the CDR3 reads TGCGCCAGCAGCCAAGATCACGGACTATACGCAGGGGGTGATACGCAGTATTTT. Encoded protein: CASSQDHGLYAGGDTQYF.

V usage is TRBV10-3 and J usage is TRBJ2-2, with TRBD2 as a possible D gene (6 bases). V lost 7 bases and J 1 base, leaving 10 bases between the germline ends. The CDR3 covers 14 residues. Germline V CDR1 and CDR2: ENHRY, SYGVKD. DNA of the CDR3: TGTGCCATCACCCGTAGCGGGAACACCGGGGAGCTGTTTTTT. This gives the protein CAITRSGNTGELFF.

This clone was counted only a few times. The rearrangement links TRBV6-5 to TRBJ2-5; 9 positions match TRBD1. This CDR3 has 15 amino acids. Germline CDR1 MNHEY, CDR2 SVGAGI. V shed 2 bases and J 4 bases; nucleotides not matched to a gene: 5. CDR3 nucleotide sequence: TGTGCCAGCAGTTACCGCGGGACAGGGAGAGAGACCCAGTACTTC. Amino acids: CASSYRGTGRETQYF.

A few counts support this clone. Other DNA sequences from this sample encode an identical CDR3 as well. The chain is built from TRBV30 and TRBJ1-1, with D uncertain. The V end lost 4 bases, the J end lost 1 base, and 7 bases lay between the germline ends. Germline lookup yields CDR1 GTSNPN and CDR2 SVGIG (reference sequence). The CDR3 runs 12 residues. The CDR3 loop is CAWTRGNTEAFF. The CDR3 DNA sequence: TGTGCCTGGACACGCGGGAACACTGAAGCTTTCTTT.

J is TRBJ2-2 and V is TRBV6-5; D not resolved. The CDR3 length is 13 residues. Germline V gives CDR1 MNHEY, CDR2 SVGAGI. Trimming left V 5 bases short and J 3 bases short, with 7 bases between. CDR3 loop: CASSVPHTGELFF. CDR3 coding DNA: TGTGCCAGCAGTGTCCCTCACACCGGGGAGCTGTTTTTT.